The 10 T cell receptor beta chains below come from one sample, sequenced in a study of regulatory T cells in long-lasting Graves disease. Arm-PCR of CDR3 regions with iRepertoire HTBI primers generated TCR beta libraries. TCRdb passed the multiplex PCR reads through MiXCR, listing each CDR3 protein once. The sample consists of hundreds of thousands of distinct CDR3 sequences, around 21% of them appearing once. Stated time point: persistent/refractory GD, antithyroid drugs over 5 years with positive TRAb. TCR sequences were obtained from RNA taken from PBMCs. The specimen comprised peripheral blood mononuclear cells (PBMCs), sampled when the disease was refractory, from a patient treated with antithyroid drugs. Receptor source: a female donor with Graves disease.

This clonotype has a count of ten or more. The chain recombines TRBV6-1 with TRBJ2-7; 12 nucleotides align to TRBD2. The CDR3 runs to 15 residues. CDR1 MNHNS and CDR2 SASEGT come from the germline V gene. J was trimmed by 3 bases and V by 2 bases; bases with no gene match: 2. The CDR3 loop is CASSESSGRGYEQYF. The CDR3 coding sequence is TGTGCCAGCAGTGAATCTAGCGGGAGGGGCTACGAGCAGTACTTC.

The chain carries TRBV7-3 and TRBJ2-7; the match to TRBD2 covers 9 bases. Trimming at V came to 3 bases and at J to 10 bases, leaving 7 bases not matched to a gene. The CDR3 contains 13 residues. Germline V gives CDR1 SGHTA, CDR2 FQGTGA. CDR3 amino acids: CASSLIAGVFQYF. The CDR3 nucleotides read TGTGCCAGCAGCTTGATAGCGGGAGTGTTCCAGTACTTC.

Concerning this clonotype itself: A single base separates this from a much larger clone, so it may be a read error. This chain uses TRBV7-2 with TRBJ2-2; 9 bases fit TRBD1. CDR3 length equals 15 residues. CDR1 is SGHTA, CDR2 FQGNSA, per germline. The CDR3 DNA reads as TGTGCCAGCAACCCACAGGGGGCGGGGACCGGGGAGCTGCTTTTT. Its protein is CASNPQGAGTGELLF.

This clonotype came up many times. This chain joins TRBV28 and TRBJ1-2, with D possibly being TRBD1 (5 bases). Germline CDR1 MDHEN, CDR2 SYDVKM. The CDR3 has 13 amino acids. Trimming left V 7 bases short and J 3 bases short, with 12 bases between. The CDR3 protein is CASNRGGDYGYTF. CDR3 in DNA: TGTGCCAGCAACCGCGGAGGGGACTATGGCTACACCTTC.

This clonotype was seen many times. V is TRBV29-1 and J is TRBJ2-5; TRBD1 might be the D (7 bases). V was pared by 7 bases and J by 4 bases, with 13 bases between. The CDR3 runs 12 residues. Germline assignment: CDR1 SQVTM and CDR2 ANQGSEA. The CDR3: CSGGTAGETQYF. In nucleotides, the CDR3 is TGCAGCGGAGGGACAGCGGGAGAGACCCAGTACTTC.

As concerns this clonotype: It may be a read error: a sequence one base away is much more abundant. The chain is built from TRBV12-3 or TRBV12-4 and TRBJ1-3; the match to TRBD1 covers 8 bases. CDR3 size: 15 residues. In DNA form, the CDR3 reads TGTGCCAGCAGCCCAGGGGGCCTGGGCGGAAGCACCATATATTTT. It encodes CASSPGGLGGSTIYF.

This clonotype has a handful of counts. The chain joins TRBV5-6 to TRBJ2-7, with D unresolved. Germline V gene lookup returns CDR1 SGHDT and CDR2 YYEEEE. The CDR3 runs to 14 residues. V lost 5 bases and J lost 4, with 16 bases in between. As DNA, the CDR3 is TGTGCCAGCAGGCCGTGGCACAGAGGATACGAGCAGTACTTC. This encodes CASRPWHRGYEQYF.

CDR3 residues: CASRDPGLAKRTDTQYF. The CDR3 DNA reads TGTGCCAGCAGGGACCCGGGACTAGCGAAACGCACAGATACGCAGTATTTT. J is TRBJ2-3 and V is TRBV6-2 or TRBV6-3; the match to TRBD2 covers 10 bases. V shed 6 bases, J shed 1 base, and the junction held 10 bases outside the gene matches. Germline V gives CDR1 MNHEY, CDR2 SVGEGT. There are 17 residues in the CDR3.

This clonotype has at least ten counts. V gene TRBV28 combines with J gene TRBJ1-3; a weak D match, TRBD1 (6 bases). The CDR3 consists of 16 residues. Looked up from germline, CDR1 is MDHEN and CDR2 is SYDVKM. V gave up 2 bases and J gave up 0 bases, with 11 bases separating them. The CDR3 region has the DNA TGTGCCAGCAGTTTAAGGTTACAGGGCTCTGGAAACACCATATATTTT. The encoded protein is CASSLRLQGSGNTIYF.

This clonotype was picked up many times. The chain has TRBV18 and TRBJ1-2, with D hard to call. Trimming left V 2 bases short and J 8 bases short, with 12 bases between. The CDR3 length is 13 residues. Germline V CDR1 and CDR2: KGHSH, LQKENI. CDR3 in DNA: TGTGCCAGCTCACCAAAGGAGACGGGGGGCTACACCTTC. Encoded protein: CASSPKETGGYTF.